These 5 T cell receptor beta chains were sequenced from one sample in a study of vaccination and CD4 T cells after COVID-19. As to treatment: roughly ten-day PBMC culture with coronavirus spike peptide pools or control peptides (ViraFEST assay). Researchers used the Oncomine TCR Beta short-read assay to sequence DNA from cultured CD4+ T cells. TCRdb redid the calling of the PCR reads with MiXCR, one entry per CDR3 protein. The table lists under 15,000 distinct CDR3 sequences, roughly 67% of them singletons. The antigens of these receptors remain unknown. The sequenced material came from CD4+ T cells from blood, cultured in vitro. Source of these receptors: a human donor who had recovered from COVID-19.

This clonotype was found once. The chain couples TRBV7-3 to TRBJ2-3; 8 nucleotides match TRBD2. The V and J ends lost 3 bases and 5 bases, in that order; junction bases with no gene match: 4. This CDR3 comprises 14 residues. Germline V gene data show CDR1 as SGHTA and CDR2 as FQGTGA. CDR3 region: CASSFTGTRDTQYF. DNA of the CDR3: TGTGCCAGCAGCTTTACCGGGACTAGAGATACGCAGTATTTT. Full variable domain (remainder filled in from reference TRBV7-3 and TRBJ2-3): GAGVSQTPSNKVTEKGKYVELRCDPISGHTALYWYRQSLGQGPEFLIYFQGTGAADDSGLPNDRFFAVRPEGSVSTLKIQRTERGDSAVYLCASSFTGTRDTQYFGPGTRLTVL.

This clonotype was seen more than once but under ten times. The rearrangement links TRBV29-1 to TRBJ1-1; 10 bases agree with TRBD1. The CDR3 consists of 16 residues. The ends lost 4 bases at V and 4 bases at J; junction bases unmatched: 12. Germline CDR1 and CDR2: SQVTM and ANQGSEA. The CDR3, as DNA: TGCAGCGTTGTAGGAGGACTGGACAGGGGGGGCACTGAAGCTTTCTTT. It translates to CSVVGGLDRGGTEAFF.

The chain couples TRBV19 to TRBJ1-2; the D gene is possibly TRBD1 (6 bases). The ends were cut back, 1 base at V and 2 bases at J, with 8 bases in the middle. Germline-derived CDR1 and CDR2 are LNHDA and SQIVND (reference sequence). The CDR3 length is 14 residues. CDR3 DNA: TGTGCCAGTAGTATAGCGGGGGGCAACTATGGCTACACCTTC. It yields the protein CASSIAGGNYGYTF. Complete variable domain (other parts from reference TRBV19 and TRBJ1-2): DGGITQSPKYLFRKEGQNVTLSCEQNLNHDAMYWYRQDPGQGLRLIYYSQIVNDFQKGDIAEGYSVSREKKESFPLTVTSAQKNPTAFYLCASSIAGGNYGYTFGSGTRLTVV.

The V call is TRBV20-1, the J call TRBJ1-1; weak D call: TRBD1 (5 bases). The V end lost 3 bases, the J end lost 7 bases, and 12 bases lay between the germline ends. The CDR3 is 12 residues long. Germline-derived CDR1 and CDR2 are DFQATT and SNEGSKA (reference sequence). Here the CDR3 reads CSARGPVGEAFF. CDR3 bases: TGCAGTGCTAGGGGGCCCGTCGGTGAAGCTTTCTTT.

This clonotype has a handful of counts. The chain has TRBV20-1 and TRBJ1-1, with no clear D. Trimming removed 6 bases at V and 0 bases at J, with 5 bases between. The CDR3 runs 11 residues. Germline V gene sequence: CDR1 DFQATT, CDR2 SNEGSKA (reference sequence). The chain's CDR3 is CSARMNTEAFF. CDR3 nucleotide sequence: TGCAGTGCCCGAATGAACACTGAAGCTTTCTTT.